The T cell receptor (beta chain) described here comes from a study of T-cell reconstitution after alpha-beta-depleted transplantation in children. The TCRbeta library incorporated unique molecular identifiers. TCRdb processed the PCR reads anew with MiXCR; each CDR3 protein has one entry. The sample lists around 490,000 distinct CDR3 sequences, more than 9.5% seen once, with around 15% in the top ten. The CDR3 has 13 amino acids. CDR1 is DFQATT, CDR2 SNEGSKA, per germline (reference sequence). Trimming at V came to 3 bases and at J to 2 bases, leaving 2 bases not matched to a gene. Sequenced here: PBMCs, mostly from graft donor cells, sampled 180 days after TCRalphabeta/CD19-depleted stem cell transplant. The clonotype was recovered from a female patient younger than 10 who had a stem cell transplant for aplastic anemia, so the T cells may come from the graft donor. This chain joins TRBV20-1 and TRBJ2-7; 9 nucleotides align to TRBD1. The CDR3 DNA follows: TGCAGTGCTAGGGACAGGGGAACCTACGAGCAGTACTTC. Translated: CSARDRGTYEQYF.